Described below is a single T cell receptor beta chain sequence and its context. Its specificity is not known. The PCR made use of 60 Vbeta and 13 Jbeta primers. Clones were read by immunoSEQ multiplex PCR, and TCRdb kept only the in-frame ones, dropping some. Among 170,000 or so clones listed, 84% were seen once. This record comes from a study of cytomegalovirus exposure and HLA in healthy donors. The study's findings and limits: Among the sequence variants, a highly shared cluster was likely an artifact of sequencing.

The material sequenced was PBMCs. The TCR was taken from a boy younger than 10 in good health and CMV-seronegative.

CDR3 DNA: TGTGCCATCAGTGAAGACAGGGGGGACGAAAAACTGTTTTTT. Translated, it gives CAISEDRGDEKLFF. The chain has TRBV10-3 and TRBJ1-4; TRBD1 matches at 9 bases. The trim removed 3 bases at V and 8 bases at J, leaving 4 bases unmatched. This CDR3 comprises 14 residues. The germline V gene encodes CDR1 ENHRY and CDR2 SYGVKD.